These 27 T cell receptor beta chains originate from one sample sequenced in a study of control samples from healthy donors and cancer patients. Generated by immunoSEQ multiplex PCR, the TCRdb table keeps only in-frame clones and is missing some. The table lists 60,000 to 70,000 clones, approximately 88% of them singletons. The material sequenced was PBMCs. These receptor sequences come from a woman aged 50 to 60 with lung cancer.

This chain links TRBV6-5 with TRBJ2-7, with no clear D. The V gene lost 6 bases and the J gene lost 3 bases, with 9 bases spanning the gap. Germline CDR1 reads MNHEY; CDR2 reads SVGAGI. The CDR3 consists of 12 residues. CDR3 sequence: CASRKFNYEQYF. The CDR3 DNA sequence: TGTGCCAGCAGGAAATTCAACTACGAGCAGTACTTC.

CDR3 loop: CASSPDPGKFYGYTF. DNA for the CDR3: TGTGCCAGCAGCCCGGACCCAGGGAAGTTCTATGGCTACACCTTC. This chain connects TRBV5-4 to TRBJ1-2, with D possibly TRBD1 on 5 matching bases. Germline V gene sequence: CDR1 SGHNT, CDR2 YYREEE (reference sequence). There are 15 residues in the CDR3. Trimming took 4 bases from V and 4 from J, leaving 17 bases between them.

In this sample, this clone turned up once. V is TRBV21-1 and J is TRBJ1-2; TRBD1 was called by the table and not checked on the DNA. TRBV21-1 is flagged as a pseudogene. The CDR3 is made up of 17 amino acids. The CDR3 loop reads CASSNADPGTPNYGYTF. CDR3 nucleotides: TGTGCCAGCAGCAATGCGGACCCCGGGACACCTAACTATGGCTACACCTTC.

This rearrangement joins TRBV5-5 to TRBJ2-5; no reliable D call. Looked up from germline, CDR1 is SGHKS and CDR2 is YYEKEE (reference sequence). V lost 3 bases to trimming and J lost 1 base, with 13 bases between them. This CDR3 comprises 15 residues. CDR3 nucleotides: TGTGCCAGCAGCTCCTCTACGATGAGCCAAGAGACCCAGTACTTC. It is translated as CASSSSTMSQETQYF.

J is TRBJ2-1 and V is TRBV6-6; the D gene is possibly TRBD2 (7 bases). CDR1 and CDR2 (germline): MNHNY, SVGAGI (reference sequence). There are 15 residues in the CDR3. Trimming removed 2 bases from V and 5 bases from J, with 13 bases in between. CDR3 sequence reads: CASSYREGGNNEQFF. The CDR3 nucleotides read TGTGCCAGCAGTTACCGCGAGGGGGGGAACAATGAGCAGTTCTTC.

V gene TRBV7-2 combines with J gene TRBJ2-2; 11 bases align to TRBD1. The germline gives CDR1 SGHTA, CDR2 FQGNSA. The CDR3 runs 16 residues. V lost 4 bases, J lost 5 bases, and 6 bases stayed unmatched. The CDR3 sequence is CASSSWTGGQTGELFF. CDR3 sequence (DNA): TGTGCCAGCAGCTCGTGGACAGGGGGCCAGACCGGGGAGCTGTTTTTT.

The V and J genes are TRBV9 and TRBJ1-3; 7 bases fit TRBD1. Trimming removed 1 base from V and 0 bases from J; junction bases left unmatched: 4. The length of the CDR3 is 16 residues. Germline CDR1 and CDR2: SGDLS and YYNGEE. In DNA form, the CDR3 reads TGTGCCAGCAGCGTACCGACAGGGAGCTCTGGAAACACCATATATTTT. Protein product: CASSVPTGSSGNTIYF.

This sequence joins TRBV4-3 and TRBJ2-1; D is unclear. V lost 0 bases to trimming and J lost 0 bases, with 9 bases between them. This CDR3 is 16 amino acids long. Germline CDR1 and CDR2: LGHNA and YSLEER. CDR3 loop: CASSQDSRSSYNEQFF. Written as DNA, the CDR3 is TGCGCCAGCAGCCAAGATTCTAGGAGCTCCTACAATGAGCAGTTCTTC.

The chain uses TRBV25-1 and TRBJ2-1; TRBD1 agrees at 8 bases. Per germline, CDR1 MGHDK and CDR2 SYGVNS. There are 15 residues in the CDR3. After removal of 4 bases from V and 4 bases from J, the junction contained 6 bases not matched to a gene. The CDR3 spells CASSAPGGIYNEQFF. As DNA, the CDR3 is TGTGCCAGCAGTGCTCCAGGGGGCATTTACAATGAGCAGTTCTTC.

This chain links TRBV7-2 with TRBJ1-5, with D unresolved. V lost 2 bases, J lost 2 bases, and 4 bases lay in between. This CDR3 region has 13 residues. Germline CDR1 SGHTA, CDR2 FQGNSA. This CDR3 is CASSLPGNQPQHF. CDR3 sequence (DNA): TGTGCCAGCAGCTTACCCGGCAATCAGCCCCAGCATTTT.

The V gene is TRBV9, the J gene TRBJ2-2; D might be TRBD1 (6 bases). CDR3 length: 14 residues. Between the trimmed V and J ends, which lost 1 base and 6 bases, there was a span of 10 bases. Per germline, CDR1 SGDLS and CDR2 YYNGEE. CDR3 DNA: TGTGCCAGCAGCGTAATCAGGGGTCCCGGGGAGCTGTTTTTT. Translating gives CASSVIRGPGELFF. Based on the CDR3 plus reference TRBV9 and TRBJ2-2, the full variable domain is DSGVTQTPKHLITATGQRVTLRCSPRSGDLSVYWYQQSLDQGLQFLIQYYNGEERAKGNILERFSAQQFPDLHSELNLSSLELGDSALYFCASSVIRGPGELFFGEGSRLTVL.

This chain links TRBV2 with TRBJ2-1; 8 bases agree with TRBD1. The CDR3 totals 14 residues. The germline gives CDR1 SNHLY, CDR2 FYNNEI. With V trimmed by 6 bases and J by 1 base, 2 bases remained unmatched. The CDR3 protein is CASSGQGSYNEQFF. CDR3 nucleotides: TGTGCCAGCAGCGGACAGGGATCCTACAATGAGCAGTTCTTC.

The CDR3 DNA is TGTGCCAGCAGCCCGGCAGGGGGCTACATTCAGTACTTC. This codes for CASSPAGGYIQYF. The chain recombines TRBV6-2 or TRBV6-3 with TRBJ2-4; 8 bases align to TRBD1. V gave up 6 bases and J gave up 8 bases; unmatched junction bases: 6. CDR1 is MNHEY, CDR2 SVGEGT, per germline. CDR3 length equals 13 residues.

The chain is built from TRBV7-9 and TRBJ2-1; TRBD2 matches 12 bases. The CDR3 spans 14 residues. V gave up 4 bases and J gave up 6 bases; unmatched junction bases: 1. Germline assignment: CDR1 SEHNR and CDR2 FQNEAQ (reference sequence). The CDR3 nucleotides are TGTGCCAGCAGCTGGACTAGCGGGACCAATGAGCAGTTCTTC. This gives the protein CASSWTSGTNEQFF.

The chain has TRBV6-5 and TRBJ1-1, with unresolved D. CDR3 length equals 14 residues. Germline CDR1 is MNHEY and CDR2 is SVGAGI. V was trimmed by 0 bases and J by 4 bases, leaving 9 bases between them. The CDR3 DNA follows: TGTGCCAGCAGTTACTCACGTAGTCGCACTGAAGCTTTCTTT. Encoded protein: CASSYSRSRTEAFF.

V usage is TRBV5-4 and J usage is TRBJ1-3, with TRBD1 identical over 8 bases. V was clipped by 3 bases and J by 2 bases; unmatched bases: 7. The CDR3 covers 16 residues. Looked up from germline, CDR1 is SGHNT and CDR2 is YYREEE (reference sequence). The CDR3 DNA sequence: TGTGCCAGCAGCTCGTCGGACAGGGAAGCTGGAAACACCATATATTTT. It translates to CASSSSDREAGNTIYF.

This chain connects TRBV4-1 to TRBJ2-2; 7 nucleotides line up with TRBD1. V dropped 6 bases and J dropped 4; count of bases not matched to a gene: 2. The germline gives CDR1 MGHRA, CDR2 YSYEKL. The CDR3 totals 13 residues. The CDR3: CASRQGSTGELFF. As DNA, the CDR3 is TGCGCCAGCAGACAGGGGAGCACCGGGGAGCTGTTTTTT.

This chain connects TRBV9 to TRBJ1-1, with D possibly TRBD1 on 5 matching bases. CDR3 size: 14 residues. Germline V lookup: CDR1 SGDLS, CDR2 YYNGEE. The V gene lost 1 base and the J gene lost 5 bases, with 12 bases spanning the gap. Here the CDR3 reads CASSVRSWGTEAFF. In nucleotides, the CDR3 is TGTGCCAGCAGCGTAAGAAGCTGGGGGACTGAAGCTTTCTTT.

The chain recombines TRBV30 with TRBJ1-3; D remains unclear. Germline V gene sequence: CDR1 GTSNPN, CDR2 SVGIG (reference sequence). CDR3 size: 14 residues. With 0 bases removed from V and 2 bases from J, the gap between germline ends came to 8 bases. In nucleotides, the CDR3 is TGTGCCTGGAGTGTAAAGACGGCTGGAAACACCATATATTTT. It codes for CAWSVKTAGNTIYF.

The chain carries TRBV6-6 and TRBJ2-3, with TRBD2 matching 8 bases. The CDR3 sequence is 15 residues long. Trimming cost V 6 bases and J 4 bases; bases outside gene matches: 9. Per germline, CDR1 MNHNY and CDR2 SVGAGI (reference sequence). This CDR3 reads CASSLPGGRADTQYF. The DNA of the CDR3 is TGTGCCAGCAGCCTTCCGGGGGGGCGGGCAGATACGCAGTATTTT.

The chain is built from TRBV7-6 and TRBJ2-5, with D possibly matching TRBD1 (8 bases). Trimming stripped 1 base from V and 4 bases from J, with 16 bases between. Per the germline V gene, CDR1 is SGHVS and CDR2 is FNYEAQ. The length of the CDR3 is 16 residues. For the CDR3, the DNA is TGTGCCAGCAGCTTAGGAGTGACAGGGGAGGGAGAGACCCAGTACTTC. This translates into CASSLGVTGEGETQYF. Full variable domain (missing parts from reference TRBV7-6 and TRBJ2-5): GAGVSQSPRYKVTKRGQDVALRCDPISGHVSLYWYRQALGQGPEFLTYFNYEAQQDKSGLPNDRFSAERPEGSISTLTIQRTEQRDSAMYRCASSLGVTGEGETQYFGPGTRLLVL.

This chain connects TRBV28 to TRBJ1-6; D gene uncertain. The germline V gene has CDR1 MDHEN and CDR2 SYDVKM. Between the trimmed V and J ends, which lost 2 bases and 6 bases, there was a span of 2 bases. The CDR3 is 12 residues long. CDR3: CASSLTNSPLHF. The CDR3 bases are TGTGCCAGCAGTTTAACTAATTCACCCCTCCACTTT. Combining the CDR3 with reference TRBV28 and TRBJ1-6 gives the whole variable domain DVKVTQSSRYLVKRTGEKVFLECVQDMDHENMFWYRQDPGLGLRLIYFSYDVKMKEKGDIPEGYSVSREKKERFSLILESASTNQTSMYLCASSLTNSPLHFGNGTRLTVT.

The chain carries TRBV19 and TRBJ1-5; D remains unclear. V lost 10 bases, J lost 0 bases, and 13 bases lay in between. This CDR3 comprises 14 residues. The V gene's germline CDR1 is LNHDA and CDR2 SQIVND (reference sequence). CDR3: CATGVVFSNQPQHF. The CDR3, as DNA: TGTGCCACCGGGGTGGTGTTTAGCAATCAGCCCCAGCATTTT.

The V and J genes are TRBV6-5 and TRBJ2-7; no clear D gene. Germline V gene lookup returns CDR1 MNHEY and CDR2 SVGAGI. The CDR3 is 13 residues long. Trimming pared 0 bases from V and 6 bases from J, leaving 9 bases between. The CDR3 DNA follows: TGTGCCAGCAGTTACTCACCGGACCGCGAGCAGTACTTC. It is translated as CASSYSPDREQYF.

CDR3 loop: CASSQEEVIGTEAFF. CDR3 in DNA: TGCGCCAGCAGCCAAGAGGAGGTAATTGGCACTGAAGCTTTCTTT. The chain combines TRBV4-1 with TRBJ1-1; no clear D. V lost 0 bases, J lost 4 bases, and 12 bases lay in between. Germline V gene sequence: CDR1 MGHRA, CDR2 YSYEKL. The CDR3 is made up of 15 amino acids.

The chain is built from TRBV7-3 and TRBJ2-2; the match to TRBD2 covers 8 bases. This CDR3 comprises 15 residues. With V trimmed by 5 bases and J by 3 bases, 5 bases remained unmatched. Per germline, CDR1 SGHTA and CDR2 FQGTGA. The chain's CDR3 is CASSRGGSDTGELFF. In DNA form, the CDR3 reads TGTGCCAGCAGCCGCGGGGGGTCGGACACCGGGGAGCTGTTTTTT.

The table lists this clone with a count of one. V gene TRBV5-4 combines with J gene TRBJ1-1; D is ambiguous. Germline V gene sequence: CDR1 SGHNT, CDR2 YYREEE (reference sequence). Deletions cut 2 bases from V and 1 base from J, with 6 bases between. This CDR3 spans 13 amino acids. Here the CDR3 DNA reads TGTGCCAGCAGCTTAGAGGGGAACACTGAAGCTTTCTTT. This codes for CASSLEGNTEAFF.